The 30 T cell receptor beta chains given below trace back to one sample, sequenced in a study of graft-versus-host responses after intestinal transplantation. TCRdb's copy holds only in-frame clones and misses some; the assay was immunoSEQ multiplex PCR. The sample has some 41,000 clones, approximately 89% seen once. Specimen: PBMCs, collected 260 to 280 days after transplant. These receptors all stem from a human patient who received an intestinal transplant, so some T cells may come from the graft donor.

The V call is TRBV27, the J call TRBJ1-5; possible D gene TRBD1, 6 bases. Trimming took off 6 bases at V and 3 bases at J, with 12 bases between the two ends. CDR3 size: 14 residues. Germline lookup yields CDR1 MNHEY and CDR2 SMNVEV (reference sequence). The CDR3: CASSERQVNQPQHF. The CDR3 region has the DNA TGTGCCAGCAGCGAACGACAGGTCAATCAGCCCCAGCATTTT.

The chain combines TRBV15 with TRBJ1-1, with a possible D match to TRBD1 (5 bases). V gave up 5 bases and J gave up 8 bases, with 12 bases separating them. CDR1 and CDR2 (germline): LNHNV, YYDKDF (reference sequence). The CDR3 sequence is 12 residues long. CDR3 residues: CATSPPWGEAFF. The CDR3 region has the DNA TGTGCCACCAGCCCTCCCTGGGGGGAAGCTTTCTTT.

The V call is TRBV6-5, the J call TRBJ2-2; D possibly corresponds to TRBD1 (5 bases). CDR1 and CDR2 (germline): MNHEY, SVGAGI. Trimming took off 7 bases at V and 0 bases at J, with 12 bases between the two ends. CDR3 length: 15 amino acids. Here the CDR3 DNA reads TGTGCCAGCACCGCCCAGGGCGCGAACACCGGGGAGCTGTTTTTT. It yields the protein CASTAQGANTGELFF.

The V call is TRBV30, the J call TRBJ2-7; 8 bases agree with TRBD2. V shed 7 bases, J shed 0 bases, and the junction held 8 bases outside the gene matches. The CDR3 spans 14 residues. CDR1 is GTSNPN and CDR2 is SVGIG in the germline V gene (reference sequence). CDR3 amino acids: CAFKQRGSSYEQYF. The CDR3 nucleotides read TGTGCCTTCAAACAGCGGGGGAGCTCCTACGAGCAGTACTTC.

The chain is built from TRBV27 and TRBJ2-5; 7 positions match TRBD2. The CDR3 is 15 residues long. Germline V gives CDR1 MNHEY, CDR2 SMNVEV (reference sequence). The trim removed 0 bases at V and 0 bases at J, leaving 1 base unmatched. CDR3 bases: TGTGCCAGCAGTTTATCCCGGGGGGACCAAGAGACCCAGTACTTC. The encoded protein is CASSLSRGDQETQYF.

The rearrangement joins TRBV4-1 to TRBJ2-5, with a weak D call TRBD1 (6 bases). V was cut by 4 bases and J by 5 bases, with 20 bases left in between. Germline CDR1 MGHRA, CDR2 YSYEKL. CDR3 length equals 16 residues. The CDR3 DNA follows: TGCGCCAGCAGCCCACCCGGGACAAGGGGGATCGAGACCCAGTACTTC. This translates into CASSPPGTRGIETQYF.

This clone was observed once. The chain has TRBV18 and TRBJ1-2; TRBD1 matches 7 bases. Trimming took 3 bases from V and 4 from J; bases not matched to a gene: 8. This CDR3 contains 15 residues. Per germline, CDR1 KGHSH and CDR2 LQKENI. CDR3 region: CASSPSWDSSYGYTF. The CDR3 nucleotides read TGTGCCAGCTCACCTAGTTGGGACAGCTCCTATGGCTACACCTTC. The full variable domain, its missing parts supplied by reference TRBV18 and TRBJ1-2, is NAGVMQNPRHLVRRRGQEARLRCSPMKGHSHVYWYRQLPEEGLKFMVYLQKENIIDESGMPKERFSAEFPKEGPSILRIQQVVRGDSAAYFCASSPSWDSSYGYTFGSGTRLTVV.

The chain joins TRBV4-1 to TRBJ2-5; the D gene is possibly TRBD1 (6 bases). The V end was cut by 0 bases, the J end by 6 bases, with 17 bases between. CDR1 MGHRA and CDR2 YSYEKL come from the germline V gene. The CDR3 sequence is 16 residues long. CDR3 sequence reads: CASSQDGTTRGKTQYF. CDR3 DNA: TGCGCCAGCAGCCAAGATGGGACAACTCGGGGAAAGACCCAGTACTTC.

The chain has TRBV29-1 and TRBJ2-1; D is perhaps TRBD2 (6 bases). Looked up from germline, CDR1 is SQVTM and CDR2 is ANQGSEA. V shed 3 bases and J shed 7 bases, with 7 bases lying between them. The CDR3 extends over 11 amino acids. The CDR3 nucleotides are TGCAGCGTTGATGGGGGGAATGAGCAGTTCTTC. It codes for CSVDGGNEQFF.

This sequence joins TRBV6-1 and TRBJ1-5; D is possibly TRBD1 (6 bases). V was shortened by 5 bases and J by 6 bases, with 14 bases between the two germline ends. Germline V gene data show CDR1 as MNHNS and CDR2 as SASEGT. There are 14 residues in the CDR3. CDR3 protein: CASSWQGSAQPQHF. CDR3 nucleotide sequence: TGTGCCAGCAGTTGGCAGGGGTCGGCTCAGCCCCAGCATTTT.

CDR3 in amino acids: CASSLIYEQYF. The CDR3 DNA reads as TGTGCCAGCAGCTTAATTTACGAGCAGTACTTC. The chain has TRBV7-3 and TRBJ2-7; no definite D call. The CDR3 length is 11 residues. Germline CDR1 and CDR2: SGHTA and FQGTGA. V shed 1 base and J shed 4 bases, with 2 bases lying between them.

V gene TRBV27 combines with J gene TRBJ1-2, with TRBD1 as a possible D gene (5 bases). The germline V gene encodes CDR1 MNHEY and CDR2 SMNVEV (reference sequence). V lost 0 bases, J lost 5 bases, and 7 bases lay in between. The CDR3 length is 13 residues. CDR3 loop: CASSLSQGYGYTF. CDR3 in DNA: TGTGCCAGCAGTTTATCGCAGGGTTATGGCTACACCTTC.

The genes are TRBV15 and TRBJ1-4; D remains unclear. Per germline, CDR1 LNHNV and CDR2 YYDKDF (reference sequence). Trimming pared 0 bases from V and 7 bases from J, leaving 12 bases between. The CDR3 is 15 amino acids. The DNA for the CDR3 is TGTGCCACCAGCAGAGATCGGGCGGAGGGTGAAAAACTGTTTTTT. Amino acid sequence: CATSRDRAEGEKLFF.

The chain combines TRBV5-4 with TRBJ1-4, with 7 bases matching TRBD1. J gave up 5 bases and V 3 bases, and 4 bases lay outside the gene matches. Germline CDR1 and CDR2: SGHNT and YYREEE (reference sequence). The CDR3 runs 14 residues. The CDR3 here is CASSSGGGNEKLFF. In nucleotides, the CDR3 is TGTGCCAGCAGCTCAGGGGGAGGGAATGAAAAACTGTTTTTT.

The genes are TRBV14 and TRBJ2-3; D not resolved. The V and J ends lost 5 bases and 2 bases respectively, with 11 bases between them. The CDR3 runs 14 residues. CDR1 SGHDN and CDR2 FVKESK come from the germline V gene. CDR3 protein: CASSATHDTDTQYF. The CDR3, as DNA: TGTGCCAGCAGCGCGACGCATGACACAGATACGCAGTATTTT.

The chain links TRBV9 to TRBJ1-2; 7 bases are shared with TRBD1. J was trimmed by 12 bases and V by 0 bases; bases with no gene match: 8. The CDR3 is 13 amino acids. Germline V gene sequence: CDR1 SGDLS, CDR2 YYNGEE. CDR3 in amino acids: CASSVVMTGRHTF. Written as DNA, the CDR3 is TGTGCCAGCAGCGTAGTCATGACAGGGCGGCACACCTTC.

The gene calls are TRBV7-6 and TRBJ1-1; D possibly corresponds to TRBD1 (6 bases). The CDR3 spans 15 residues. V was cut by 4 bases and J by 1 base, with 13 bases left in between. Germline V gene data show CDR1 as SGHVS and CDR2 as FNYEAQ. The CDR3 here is CASSSQGFGNTEAFF. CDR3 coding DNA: TGTGCCAGCAGCTCACAGGGTTTTGGGAACACTGAAGCTTTCTTT.

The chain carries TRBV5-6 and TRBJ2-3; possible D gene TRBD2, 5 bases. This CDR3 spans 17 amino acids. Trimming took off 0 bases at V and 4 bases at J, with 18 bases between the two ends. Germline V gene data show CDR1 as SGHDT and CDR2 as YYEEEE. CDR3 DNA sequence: TGTGCCAGCAGCTTGGGGATGGACTTAGCTTATTCAGATACGCAGTATTTT. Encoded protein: CASSLGMDLAYSDTQYF.

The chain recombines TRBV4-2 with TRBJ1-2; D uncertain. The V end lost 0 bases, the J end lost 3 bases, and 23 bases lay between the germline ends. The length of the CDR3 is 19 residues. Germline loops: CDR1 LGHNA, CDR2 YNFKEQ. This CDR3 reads CASSQEDHAATWEYYGYTF. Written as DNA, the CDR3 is TGTGCCAGCAGCCAAGAGGACCACGCGGCGACGTGGGAGTACTATGGCTACACCTTC.

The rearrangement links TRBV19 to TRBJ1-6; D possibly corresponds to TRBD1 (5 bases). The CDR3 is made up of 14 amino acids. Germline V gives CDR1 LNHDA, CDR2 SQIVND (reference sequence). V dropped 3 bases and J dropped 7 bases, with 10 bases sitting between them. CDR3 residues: CASSIDSVNSPLHF. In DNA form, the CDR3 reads TGTGCCAGTAGTATCGACAGCGTGAATTCACCCCTCCACTTT.

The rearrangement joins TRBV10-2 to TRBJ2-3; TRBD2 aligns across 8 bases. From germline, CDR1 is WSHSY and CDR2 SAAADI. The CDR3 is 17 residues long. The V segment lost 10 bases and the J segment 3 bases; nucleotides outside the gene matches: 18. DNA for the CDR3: TGCGCCACCACACGGGGGGGCCTGACTAGCGAAACAGATACGCAGTATTTT. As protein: CATTRGGLTSETDTQYF.

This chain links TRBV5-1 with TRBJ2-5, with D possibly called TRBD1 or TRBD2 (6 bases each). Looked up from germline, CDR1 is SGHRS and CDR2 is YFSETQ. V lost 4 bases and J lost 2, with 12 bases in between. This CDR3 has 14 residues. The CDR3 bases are TGCGCCAGCAGCAAGGGGGACTTTCAAGAGACCCAGTACTTC. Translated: CASSKGDFQETQYF.

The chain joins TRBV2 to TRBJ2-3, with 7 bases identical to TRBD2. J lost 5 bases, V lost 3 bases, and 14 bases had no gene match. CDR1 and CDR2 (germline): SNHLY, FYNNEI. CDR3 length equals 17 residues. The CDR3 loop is CASSDDPVGGLVDTQYF. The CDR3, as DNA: TGTGCCAGCAGTGATGACCCAGTCGGGGGGTTGGTAGATACGCAGTATTTT.

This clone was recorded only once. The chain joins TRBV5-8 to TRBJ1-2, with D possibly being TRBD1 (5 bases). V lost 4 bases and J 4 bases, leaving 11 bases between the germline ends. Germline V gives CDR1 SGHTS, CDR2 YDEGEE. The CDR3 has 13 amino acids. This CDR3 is CASSLQAPYGYTF. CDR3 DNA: TGTGCCAGCAGCCTACAGGCACCCTATGGCTACACCTTC.

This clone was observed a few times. The CDR3 region is CASSLGDAVLEQYF. The CDR3 DNA is TGTGCCAGCAGCTTGGGGGACGCGGTCCTCGAGCAGTACTTC. The J gene is TRBJ2-7, the V gene TRBV5-5, with D tentatively TRBD1 or TRBD2 (5 bases each). From germline, CDR1 is SGHKS and CDR2 YYEKEE (reference sequence). The CDR3 has 14 amino acids. The V end lost 0 bases, the J end lost 6 bases, and 13 bases lay between the germline ends.

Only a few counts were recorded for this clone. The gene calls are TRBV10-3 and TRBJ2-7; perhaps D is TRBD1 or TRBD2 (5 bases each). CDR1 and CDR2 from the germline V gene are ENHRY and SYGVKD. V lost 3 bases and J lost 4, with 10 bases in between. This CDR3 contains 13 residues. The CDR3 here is CAISDSGAYEQYF. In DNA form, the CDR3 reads TGTGCCATCAGTGATTCCGGGGCATACGAGCAGTACTTC.

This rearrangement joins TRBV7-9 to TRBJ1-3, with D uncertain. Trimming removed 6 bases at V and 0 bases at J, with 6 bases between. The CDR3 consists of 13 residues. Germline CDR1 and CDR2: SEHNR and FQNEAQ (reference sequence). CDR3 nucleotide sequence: TGTGCCAGCAGGTTCATCTCTGGAAACACCATATATTTT. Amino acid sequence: CASRFISGNTIYF.

The CDR3: CASSLVTYEQYF. For the CDR3, the DNA is TGTGCCAGCAGCTTAGTAACTTACGAGCAGTACTTC. The chain uses TRBV11-2 and TRBJ2-7, with D unresolved. The CDR3 spans 12 residues. Germline lookup yields CDR1 SGHAT and CDR2 FQNNGV. V lost 1 base and J lost 4, with 5 bases in between.

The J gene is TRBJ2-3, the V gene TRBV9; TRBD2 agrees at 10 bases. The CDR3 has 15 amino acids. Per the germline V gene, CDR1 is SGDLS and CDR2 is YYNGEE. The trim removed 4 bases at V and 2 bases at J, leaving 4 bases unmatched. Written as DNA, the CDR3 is TGTGCCAGCAGCACCGGACTAGCGGACACAGATACGCAGTATTTT. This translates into CASSTGLADTDTQYF. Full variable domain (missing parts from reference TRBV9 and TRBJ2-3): DSGVTQTPKHLITATGQRVTLRCSPRSGDLSVYWYQQSLDQGLQFLIQYYNGEERAKGNILERFSAQQFPDLHSELNLSSLELGDSALYFCASSTGLADTDTQYFGPGTRLTVL.

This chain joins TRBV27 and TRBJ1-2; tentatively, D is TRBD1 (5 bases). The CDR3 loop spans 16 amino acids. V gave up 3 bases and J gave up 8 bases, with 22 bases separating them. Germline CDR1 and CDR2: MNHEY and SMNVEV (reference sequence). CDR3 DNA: TGTGCCAGCAGTTTTGACCGGGACCTAGGATTGAGAGGCTACACCTTC. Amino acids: CASSFDRDLGLRGYTF.